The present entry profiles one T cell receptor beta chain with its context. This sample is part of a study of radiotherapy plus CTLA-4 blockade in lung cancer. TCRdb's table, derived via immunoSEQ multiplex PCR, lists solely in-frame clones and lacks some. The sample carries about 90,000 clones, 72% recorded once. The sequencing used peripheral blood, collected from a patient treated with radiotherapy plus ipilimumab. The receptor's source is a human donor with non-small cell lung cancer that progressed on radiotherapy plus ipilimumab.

This CDR3 reads CASSQDSLKSGGFYNEQFF. The CDR3 coding sequence is TGCGCCAGCAGCCAAGATAGTTTAAAAAGCGGGGGGTTCTACAATGAGCAGTTCTTC. V and J are TRBV4-1 and TRBJ2-1; 9 bases align to TRBD2. V was clipped by 0 bases and J by 3 bases; unmatched bases: 12. Germline V CDR1 and CDR2: MGHRA, YSYEKL. The CDR3 contains 19 residues.